These 18 T cell receptor beta chains were all obtained from the same sample, sequenced in a study of blood T cell repertoires in COVID-19. The assay was immunoSEQ multiplex PCR, and TCRdb's table has in-frame clones only and misses some. In the table there are tens of thousands of clones, around 86% of which are singletons. The sample comprised peripheral blood. These receptors were obtained from a man aged 25 to 45 with acute or convalescent COVID-19.

A few counts support this clone. Within the sample, other DNA sequences also encode this same CDR3. The genes are TRBV6-5 and TRBJ1-5; 8 bases are a match to TRBD1. The trim removed 0 bases at V and 5 bases at J, leaving 3 bases unmatched. This CDR3 is 15 amino acids long. CDR1 is MNHEY and CDR2 is SVGAGI in the germline V gene. Here the CDR3 DNA reads TGTGCCAGCAGTTACTCCGGGACAGGTGATCAGCCCCAGCATTTT. It codes for CASSYSGTGDQPQHF.

The chain is built from TRBV5-1 and TRBJ2-2; TRBD1 matches 10 bases. The germline V gene encodes CDR1 SGHRS and CDR2 YFSETQ. This CDR3 contains 16 residues. V shed 2 bases and J 6 bases; nucleotides not matched to a gene: 7. This CDR3 is CASSLTGTGVAGELFF. The CDR3 DNA follows: TGCGCCAGCAGCTTAACCGGGACAGGGGTGGCCGGGGAGCTGTTTTTT.

This chain links TRBV28 with TRBJ2-7; D is perhaps TRBD1 (5 bases). The CDR3 covers 14 residues. V was trimmed by 7 bases and J by 3 bases, leaving 16 bases between them. The germline CDR1 and CDR2 sequences are MDHEN and SYDVKM. DNA of the CDR3: TGTGCCAGCACCCGCCCAAGGGGTATCTACGAGCAGTACTTC. It specifies CASTRPRGIYEQYF.

Of note for this clone: Compared with germline, one end of the junction differs, possibly owing to a read error. The gene calls are TRBV28 and TRBJ2-4; 7 nucleotides match TRBD1. This CDR3 region has 14 residues. Germline CDR1 is MDHEN and CDR2 is SYDVKM. The CDR3 loop reads CASSDRDPKNIQYF. CDR3 coding DNA: TGTGCCAGCAGTGACAGGGACCCCAAGAACATTCAGTACTTC.

A single count supports this clone. V is TRBV6-1 and J is TRBJ1-2; D may be TRBD1 (5 bases). V was trimmed by 2 bases and J by 1 base, leaving 11 bases between them. Germline assignment: CDR1 MNHNS and CDR2 SASEGT. This CDR3 is built from 15 residues. CDR3 sequence: CASSESGAHNYGYTF. The CDR3 nucleotides read TGTGCCAGCAGTGAAAGCGGGGCTCATAACTATGGCTACACCTTC.

The CDR3 nucleotides are TGTGCCAGCGTCCCGGGACTCTCCTGGAGTGGCTACACCTTC. Its translation: CASVPGLSWSGYTF. The J gene is TRBJ1-2, the V gene TRBV2, with D possibly TRBD1 on 5 matching bases. This CDR3 region has 14 residues. V was trimmed by 8 bases and J by 7 bases, leaving 20 bases between them. Germline CDR1 reads SNHLY; CDR2 reads FYNNEI. The whole variable domain, remainder taken from reference TRBV2 and TRBJ1-2, is EPEVTQTPSHQVTQMGQEVILRCVPISNHLYFYWYRQILGQKVEFLVSFYNNEISEKSEIFDDQFSVERPDGSNFTLKIRSTKLEDSAMYFCASVPGLSWSGYTFGSGTRLTVV.

The J gene is TRBJ1-1, the V gene TRBV5-5, with D tentatively TRBD1 (5 bases). The length of the CDR3 is 14 residues. CDR1 and CDR2 (germline): SGHKS, YYEKEE (reference sequence). V was pared by 4 bases and J by 4 bases, with 14 bases between. The chain's CDR3 is CASSVTGPSTEAFF. In DNA, the CDR3 is TGTGCCAGCAGCGTAACAGGTCCTTCCACTGAAGCTTTCTTT.

V and J are TRBV3-1 (or the pseudogene TRBV3-2) and TRBJ2-1; 7 nucleotides align to TRBD1. CDR1 and CDR2 from the germline V gene are LGHDT and YNNKEL (reference sequence). The CDR3 is 15 residues long. V lost 2 bases, J lost 4 bases, and 5 bases stayed unmatched. CDR3 protein: CASSQLGTAYNEQFF. As DNA, the CDR3 is TGTGCCAGCAGCCAATTAGGGACAGCATACAATGAGCAGTTCTTC.

This rearrangement joins TRBV19 to TRBJ1-4, with a tentative D call TRBD1 (5 bases). V was pared by 4 bases and J by 6 bases, with 9 bases between. CDR3 length equals 13 residues. From germline, CDR1 is LNHDA and CDR2 SQIVND (reference sequence). CDR3 DNA: TGTGCCAGTAGTAGACAGAACTATGAAAAACTGTTTTTT. This gives the protein CASSRQNYEKLFF.

This sequence joins TRBV5-1 and TRBJ1-2, with 8 bases identical to TRBD1. This CDR3 is built from 12 residues. Unmatched junction bases numbered 3, after V lost 3 bases and J lost 8 bases. The germline V gene has CDR1 SGHRS and CDR2 YFSETQ. The CDR3 reads CASSYDRGGYTF. In nucleotides, the CDR3 is TGCGCCAGCAGCTATGACAGGGGCGGCTACACCTTC. The full variable domain, rest sourced from reference TRBV5-1 and TRBJ1-2, is KAGVTQTPRYLIKTRGQQVTLSCSPISGHRSVSWYQQTPGQGLQFLFEYFSETQRNKGNFPGRFSGRQFSNSRSEMNVSTLELGDSALYLCASSYDRGGYTFGSGTRLTVV.

CDR3: CASSPAVVRRWKGGDTQYF. The CDR3 nucleotides are TGTGCCAGCAGCCCCGCGGTGGTTCGGCGGTGGAAAGGTGGGGATACGCAGTATTTT. The chain employs TRBV7-9 and TRBJ2-3; unclear D gene. The V end lost 5 bases, the J end lost 6 bases, and 30 bases lay between the germline ends. This CDR3 has 19 amino acids. CDR1 is SEHNR, CDR2 FQNEAQ, per germline (reference sequence). The full variable domain, completed using reference TRBV7-9 and TRBJ2-3, is DTGVSQNPRHKITKRGQNVTFRCDPISEHNRLYWYRQTLGQGPEFLTYFQNEAQLEKSRLLSDRFSAERPKGSFSTLEIQRTEQGDSAMYLCASSPAVVRRWKGGDTQYFGPGTRLTVL.

J is TRBJ2-3 and V is TRBV7-3; TRBD2 matches at 7 bases. The germline V gene has CDR1 SGHTA and CDR2 FQGTGA. The CDR3 totals 15 residues. The J segment lost 3 bases and the V segment lost 1 base, leaving 4 bases of the junction unmatched. The CDR3, as DNA: TGTGCCAGCAGCTTAAAGGGAGGGCCGACAGATACGCAGTATTTT. Residues: CASSLKGGPTDTQYF.

CDR3 bases: TGTGCCAGTAGTAAGACCCGCGATCGGGGCCGGGGGGCGAACACCGGGGAGCTGTTTTTT. Residues: CASSKTRDRGRGANTGELFF. The genes are TRBV19 and TRBJ2-2, with 7 bases identical to TRBD2. V lost 4 bases and J lost 0; bases outside the gene matches: 17. Germline V CDR1 and CDR2: LNHDA, SQIVND (reference sequence). CDR3 size: 20 residues.

This clone was picked up a small number of times. This chain uses TRBV9 with TRBJ2-1, with D possibly matching TRBD1 (6 bases). CDR3 length: 13 residues. Germline-derived CDR1 and CDR2 are SGDLS and YYNGEE. Deletions cut 3 bases from V and 9 bases from J, with 13 bases between. CDR3: CASSGTGSSEQFF. The CDR3 DNA follows: TGTGCCAGCAGCGGTACAGGGTCCTCTGAGCAGTTCTTC.

The chain couples TRBV6-4 to TRBJ1-2, with 7 bases matching TRBD1. Germline V gene data show CDR1 as MRHNA and CDR2 as SNTAGT. The CDR3 has 15 residues. V lost 5 bases, J lost 4 bases, and 10 bases stayed unmatched. CDR3: CASSPTLTGSYGYTF. The CDR3 DNA reads as TGTGCCAGCAGTCCAACCTTGACAGGGTCCTATGGCTACACCTTC.

The chain recombines TRBV6-5 with TRBJ2-1; D is ambiguous. Trimming took off 0 bases at V and 4 bases at J, with 7 bases between the two ends. The CDR3 loop spans 14 amino acids. Germline V lookup: CDR1 MNHEY, CDR2 SVGAGI. This chain's CDR3 is CASSYSAVYNEQFF. The CDR3, as DNA: TGTGCCAGCAGTTACTCGGCGGTTTACAATGAGCAGTTCTTC.

In its sample, this clone was seen once. The genes are TRBV27 and TRBJ2-1, with 7 bases lining up with TRBD2. The CDR3 spans 15 residues. CDR1 and CDR2 (germline): MNHEY, SMNVEV (reference sequence). Germline trimming cut 5 bases from V and 4 bases from J; bases unmatched to any gene: 8. CDR3 in amino acids: CASSPFGGRYNEQFF. The CDR3 DNA sequence: TGTGCCAGCAGTCCTTTCGGCGGGAGATACAATGAGCAGTTCTTC.

For the CDR3, the DNA is TGTGCCAGCAGTTTCGGGTCAGATACGCAGTATTTT. Amino acids: CASSFGSDTQYF. This chain uses TRBV27 with TRBJ2-3; D gene uncertain. Germline loops: CDR1 MNHEY, CDR2 SMNVEV (reference sequence). V was cut by 3 bases and J by 4 bases, with 5 bases left in between. The CDR3 is made up of 12 amino acids.